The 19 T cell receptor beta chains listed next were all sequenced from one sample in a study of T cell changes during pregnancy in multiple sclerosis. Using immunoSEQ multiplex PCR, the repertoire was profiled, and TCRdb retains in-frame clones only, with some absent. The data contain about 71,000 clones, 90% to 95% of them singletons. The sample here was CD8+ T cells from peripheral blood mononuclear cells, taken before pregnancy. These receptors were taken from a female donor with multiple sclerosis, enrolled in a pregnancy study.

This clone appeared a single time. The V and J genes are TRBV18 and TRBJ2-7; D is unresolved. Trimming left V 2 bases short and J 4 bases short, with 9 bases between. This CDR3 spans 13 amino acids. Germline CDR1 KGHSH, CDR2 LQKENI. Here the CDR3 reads CASSPGQNYEQYF. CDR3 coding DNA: TGTGCCAGCTCACCAGGGCAGAATTACGAGCAGTACTTC.

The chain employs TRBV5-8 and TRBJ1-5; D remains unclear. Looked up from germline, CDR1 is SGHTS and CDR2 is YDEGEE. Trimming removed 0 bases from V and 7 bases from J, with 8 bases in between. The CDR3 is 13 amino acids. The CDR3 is CASSLDSQQPQHF. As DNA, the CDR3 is TGTGCCAGCAGCTTGGACTCGCAACAGCCCCAGCATTTT.

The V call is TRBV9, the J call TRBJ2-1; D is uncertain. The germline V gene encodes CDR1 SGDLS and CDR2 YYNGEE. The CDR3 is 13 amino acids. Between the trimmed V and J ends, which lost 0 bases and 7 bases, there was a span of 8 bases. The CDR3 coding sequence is TGTGCCAGCAGCGTAGATGGAGAGAATGAGCAGTTCTTC. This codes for CASSVDGENEQFF.

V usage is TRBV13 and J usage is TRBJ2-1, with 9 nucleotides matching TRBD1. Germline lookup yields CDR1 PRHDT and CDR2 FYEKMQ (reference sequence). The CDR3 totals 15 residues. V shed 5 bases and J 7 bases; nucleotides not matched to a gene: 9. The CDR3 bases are TGTGCCAGCAGCACATTGGACAGGGGATCGAATGAGCAGTTCTTC. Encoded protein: CASSTLDRGSNEQFF.

CDR3 DNA sequence: TGCGCCAGCAGCCCATCTCGGACAACTAACTATGGCTACACCTTC. Amino acid sequence: CASSPSRTTNYGYTF. The chain has TRBV5-1 and TRBJ1-2; perhaps TRBD1 as D (5 bases). The germline CDR1 and CDR2 sequences are SGHRS and YFSETQ. The CDR3 is 15 amino acids. Trimming left V 4 bases short and J 0 bases short, with 13 bases between.

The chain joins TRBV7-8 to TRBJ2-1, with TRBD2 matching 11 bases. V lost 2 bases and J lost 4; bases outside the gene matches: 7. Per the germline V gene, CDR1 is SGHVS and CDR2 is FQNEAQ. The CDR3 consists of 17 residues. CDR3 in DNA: TGTGCCAGCAGCTTACTACTGACTAGCGGGGCGTACAATGAGCAGTTCTTC. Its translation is CASSLLLTSGAYNEQFF.

The CDR3 coding sequence is TGTGCCAGCAGTCAGGGGGGTGGCTATGGCTACACCTTC. It encodes CASSQGGGYGYTF. J is TRBJ1-2 and V is TRBV2, with 7 bases that match TRBD1. This CDR3 spans 13 amino acids. Germline V gene data show CDR1 as SNHLY and CDR2 as FYNNEI. J was trimmed by 4 bases and V by 5 bases; bases with no gene match: 4. The entire variable domain, with the rest obtained from reference TRBV2 and TRBJ1-2, is as follows: EPEVTQTPSHQVTQMGQEVILRCVPISNHLYFYWYRQILGQKVEFLVSFYNNEISEKSEIFDDQFSVERPDGSNFTLKIRSTKLEDSAMYFCASSQGGGYGYTFGSGTRLTVV.

CDR3 loop: CASNAGTSGGTWDEQFF. DNA of the CDR3: TGTGCCAGCAACGCCGGGACTAGCGGGGGGACGTGGGACGAGCAGTTCTTC. This chain joins TRBV9 and TRBJ2-1; TRBD2 matches 15 bases. The length of the CDR3 is 17 residues. Trimming took 6 bases from V and 10 from J; bases not matched to a gene: 14. CDR1 is SGDLS, CDR2 YYNGEE, per germline.

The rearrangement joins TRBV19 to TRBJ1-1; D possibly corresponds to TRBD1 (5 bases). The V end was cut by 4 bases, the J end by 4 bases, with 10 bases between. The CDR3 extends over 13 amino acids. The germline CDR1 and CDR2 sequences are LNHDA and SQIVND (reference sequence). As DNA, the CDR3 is TGTGCCAGTAGTAAATCAGGGTCCACTGAAGCTTTCTTT. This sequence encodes CASSKSGSTEAFF.

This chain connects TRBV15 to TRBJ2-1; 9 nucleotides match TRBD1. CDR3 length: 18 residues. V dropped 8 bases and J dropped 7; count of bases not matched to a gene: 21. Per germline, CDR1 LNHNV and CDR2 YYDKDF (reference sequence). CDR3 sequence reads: CATSILNIRDRGRNEQFF. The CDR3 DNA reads TGTGCCACCTCTATACTGAACATCCGAGACAGGGGGAGGAATGAGCAGTTCTTC.

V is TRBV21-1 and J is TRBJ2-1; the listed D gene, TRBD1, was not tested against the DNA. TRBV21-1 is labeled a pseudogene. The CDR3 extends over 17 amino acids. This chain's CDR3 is CASSPPGQGIHYNEQFF. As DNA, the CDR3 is TGTGCCAGCAGCCCACCGGGACAGGGGATCCACTACAATGAGCAGTTCTTC.

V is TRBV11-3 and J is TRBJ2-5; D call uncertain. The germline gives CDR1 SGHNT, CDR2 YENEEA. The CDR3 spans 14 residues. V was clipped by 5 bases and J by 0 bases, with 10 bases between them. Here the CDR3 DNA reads TGTGCCAGCAGCAACACCTTGTACCAAGAGACCCAGTACTTC. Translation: CASSNTLYQETQYF.

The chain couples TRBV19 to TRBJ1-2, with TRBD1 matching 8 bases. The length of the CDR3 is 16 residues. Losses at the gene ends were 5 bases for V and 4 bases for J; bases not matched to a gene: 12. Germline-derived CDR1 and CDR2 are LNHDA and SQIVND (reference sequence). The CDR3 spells CASSAGSGGFAYGYTF. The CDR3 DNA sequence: TGTGCCAGTAGTGCGGGGTCAGGGGGCTTTGCCTATGGCTACACCTTC.

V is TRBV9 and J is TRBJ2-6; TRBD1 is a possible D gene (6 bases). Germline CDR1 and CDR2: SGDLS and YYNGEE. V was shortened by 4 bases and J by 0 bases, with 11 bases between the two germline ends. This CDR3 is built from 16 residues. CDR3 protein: CASSTDRTSGANVLTF. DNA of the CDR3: TGTGCCAGCAGCACCGACAGGACCTCTGGGGCCAACGTCCTGACTTTC.

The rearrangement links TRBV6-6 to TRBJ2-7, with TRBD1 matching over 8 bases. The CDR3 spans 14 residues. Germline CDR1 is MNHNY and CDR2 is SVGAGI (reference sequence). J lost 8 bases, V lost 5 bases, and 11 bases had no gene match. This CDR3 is CASSDQGAGSKQYF. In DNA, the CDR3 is TGTGCCAGCAGTGACCAGGGGGCGGGATCGAAGCAGTACTTC.

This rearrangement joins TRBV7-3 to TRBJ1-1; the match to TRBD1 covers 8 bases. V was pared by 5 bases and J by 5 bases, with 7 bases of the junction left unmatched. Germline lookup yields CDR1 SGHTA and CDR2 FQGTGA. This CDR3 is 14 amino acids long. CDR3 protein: CASSPTGGWTEAFF. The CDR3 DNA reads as TGTGCCAGCAGCCCCACAGGGGGTTGGACTGAAGCTTTCTTT.

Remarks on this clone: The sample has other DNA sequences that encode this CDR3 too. The CDR3 here is CASSLTATNEKLFF. The CDR3 coding sequence is TGCGCCAGCAGCTTGACGGCAACTAATGAAAAACTGTTTTTT. The chain has TRBV5-1 and TRBJ1-4; D remains ambiguous. Germline CDR1 is SGHRS and CDR2 is YFSETQ. The CDR3 runs 14 residues. V lost 1 base and J 0 bases, leaving 4 bases between the germline ends.

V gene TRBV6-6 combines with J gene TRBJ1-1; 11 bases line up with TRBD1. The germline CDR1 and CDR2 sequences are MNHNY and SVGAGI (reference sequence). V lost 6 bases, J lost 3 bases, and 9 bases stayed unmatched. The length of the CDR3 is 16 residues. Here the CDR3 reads CASSTDRGQWHTEAFF. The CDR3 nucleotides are TGTGCCAGCAGCACGGACAGGGGGCAATGGCACACTGAAGCTTTCTTT.

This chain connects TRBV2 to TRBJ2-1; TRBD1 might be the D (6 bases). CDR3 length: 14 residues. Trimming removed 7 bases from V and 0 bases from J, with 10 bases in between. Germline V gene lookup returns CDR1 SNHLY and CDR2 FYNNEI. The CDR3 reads CASKTGFSYNEQFF. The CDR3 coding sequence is TGTGCCAGCAAAACAGGGTTCTCCTACAATGAGCAGTTCTTC. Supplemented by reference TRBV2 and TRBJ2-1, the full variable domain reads EPEVTQTPSHQVTQMGQEVILRCVPISNHLYFYWYRQILGQKVEFLVSFYNNEISEKSEIFDDQFSVERPDGSNFTLKIRSTKLEDSAMYFCASKTGFSYNEQFFGPGTRLTVL.